This T cell receptor (beta chain) originates from a study of regulatory T cells in long-lasting Graves disease. Time point of the sample: newly diagnosed GD, antithyroid drugs for less than 3 months. The TCR library was made from RNA extracted from PBMCs. This clonotype was observed many times. V was pared by 4 bases and J by 3 bases, with 5 bases of the junction left unmatched. The germline V gene has CDR1 SGDLS and CDR2 YYNGEE. This CDR3 has 14 residues. Libraries of TCR beta came from iRepertoire HTBI primers plus Arm-PCR of CDR3 regions. Using its own MiXCR run on the multiplex PCR reads, TCRdb lists one record per CDR3 protein. The repertoire holds about 500,000 distinct CDR3 sequences, about 16% seen once, with 10% to 15% in the top ten. This same sample was also taken into another study, of T cells in Graves' hyperthyroidism and ophthalmopathy.

This TCR was sampled from a man between 40 and 49 years old with Graves disease. This chain uses TRBV9 with TRBJ1-1; the match to TRBD1 covers 8 bases. Material: peripheral blood mononuclear cells (PBMCs), obtained at new diagnosis, from a patient treated with antithyroid drugs. For the CDR3, the DNA is TGTGCCAGCAGCCGCGGACAGGGAGACACTGAAGCTTTCTTT. It encodes CASSRGQGDTEAFF. Full variable domain (rest looked up from reference TRBV9 and TRBJ1-1): DSGVTQTPKHLITATGQRVTLRCSPRSGDLSVYWYQQSLDQGLQFLIQYYNGEERAKGNILERFSAQQFPDLHSELNLSSLELGDSALYFCASSRGQGDTEAFFGQGTRLTVV.